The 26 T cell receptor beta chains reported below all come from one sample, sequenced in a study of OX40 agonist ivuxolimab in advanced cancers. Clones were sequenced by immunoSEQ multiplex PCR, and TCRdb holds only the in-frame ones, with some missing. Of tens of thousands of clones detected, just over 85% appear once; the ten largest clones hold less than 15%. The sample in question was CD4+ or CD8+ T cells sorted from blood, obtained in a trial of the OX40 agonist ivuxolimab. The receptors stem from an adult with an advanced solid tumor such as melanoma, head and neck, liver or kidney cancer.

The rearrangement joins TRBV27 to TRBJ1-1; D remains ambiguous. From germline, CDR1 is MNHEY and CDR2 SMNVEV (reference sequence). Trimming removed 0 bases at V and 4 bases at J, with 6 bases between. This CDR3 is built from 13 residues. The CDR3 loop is CASSLSGTTEAFF. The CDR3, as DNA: TGTGCCAGCAGTTTATCGGGCACCACTGAAGCTTTCTTT.

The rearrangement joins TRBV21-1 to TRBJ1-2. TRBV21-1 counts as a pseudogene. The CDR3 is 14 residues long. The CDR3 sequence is CASSPRGGAKGYTF. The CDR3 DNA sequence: TGTGCCAGCAGCCCGCGAGGGGGGGCAAAGGGCTACACCTTC.

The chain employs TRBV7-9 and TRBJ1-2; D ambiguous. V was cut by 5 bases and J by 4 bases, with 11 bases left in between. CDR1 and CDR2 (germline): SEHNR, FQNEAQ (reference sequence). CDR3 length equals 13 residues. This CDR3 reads CASSPWTGYGYTF. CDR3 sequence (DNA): TGTGCCAGCAGCCCTTGGACGGGCTATGGCTACACCTTC.

CDR3 sequence reads: CASSPPGGSLDYGYTF. As DNA, the CDR3 is TGTGCCAGCAGCCCGCCGGGGGGGTCACTGGACTATGGCTACACCTTC. The chain carries TRBV5-4 and TRBJ1-2; D is perhaps TRBD1 (5 bases). This CDR3 contains 16 residues. Trimming removed 4 bases from V and 3 bases from J, with 19 bases in between. Per the germline V gene, CDR1 is SGHNT and CDR2 is YYREEE (reference sequence).

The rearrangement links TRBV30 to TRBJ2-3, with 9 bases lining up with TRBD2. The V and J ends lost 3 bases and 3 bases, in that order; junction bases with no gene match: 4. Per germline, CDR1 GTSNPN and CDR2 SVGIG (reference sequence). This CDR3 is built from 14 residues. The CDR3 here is CAWSGLARTDTQYF. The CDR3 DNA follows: TGTGCCTGGAGCGGACTAGCGAGGACAGATACGCAGTATTTT.

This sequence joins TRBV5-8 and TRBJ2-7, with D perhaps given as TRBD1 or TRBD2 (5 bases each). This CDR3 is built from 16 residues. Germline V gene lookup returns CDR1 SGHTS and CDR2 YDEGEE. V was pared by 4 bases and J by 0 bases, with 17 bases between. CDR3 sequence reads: CASSTPRGWSSYEQYF. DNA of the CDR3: TGTGCCAGCAGCACCCCGAGGGGTTGGAGCTCCTACGAGCAGTACTTC.

Here the CDR3 DNA reads TGTGCCAGTGGGGCCGAGGACAGGGCCTACGAGCAGTACTTC. Translating gives CASGAEDRAYEQYF. The chain employs TRBV7-8 and TRBJ2-7, with TRBD1 matching 8 bases. The CDR3 contains 14 residues. The germline gives CDR1 SGHVS, CDR2 FQNEAQ. Trimming took 9 bases from V and 2 from J; bases not matched to a gene: 9.

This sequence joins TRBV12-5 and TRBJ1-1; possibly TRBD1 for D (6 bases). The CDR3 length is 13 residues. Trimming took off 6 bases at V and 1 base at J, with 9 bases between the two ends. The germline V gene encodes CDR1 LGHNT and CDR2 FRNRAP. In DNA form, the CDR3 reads TGTGCTAGTGGATGGGGGGCGAACACTGAAGCTTTCTTT. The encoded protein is CASGWGANTEAFF.

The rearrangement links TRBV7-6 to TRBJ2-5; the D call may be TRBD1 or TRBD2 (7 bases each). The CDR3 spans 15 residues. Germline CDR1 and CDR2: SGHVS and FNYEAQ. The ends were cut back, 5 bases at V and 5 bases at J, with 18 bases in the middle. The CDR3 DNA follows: TGTGCCAGCAGCCCTGGGACAGCCGGGAGGGAGACCCAGTACTTC. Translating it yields CASSPGTAGRETQYF. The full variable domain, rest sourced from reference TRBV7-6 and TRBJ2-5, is GAGVSQSPRYKVTKRGQDVALRCDPISGHVSLYWYRQALGQGPEFLTYFNYEAQQDKSGLPNDRFSAERPEGSISTLTIQRTEQRDSAMYRCASSPGTAGRETQYFGPGTRLLVL.

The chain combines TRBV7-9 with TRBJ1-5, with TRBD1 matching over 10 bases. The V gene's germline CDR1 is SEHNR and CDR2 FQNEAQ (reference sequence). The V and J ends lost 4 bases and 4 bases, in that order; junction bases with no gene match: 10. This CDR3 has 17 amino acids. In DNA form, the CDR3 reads TGTGCCAGCAGCTACTTTCGAGGACAGGGGGAAAATCAGCCCCAGCATTTT. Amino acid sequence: CASSYFRGQGENQPQHF.

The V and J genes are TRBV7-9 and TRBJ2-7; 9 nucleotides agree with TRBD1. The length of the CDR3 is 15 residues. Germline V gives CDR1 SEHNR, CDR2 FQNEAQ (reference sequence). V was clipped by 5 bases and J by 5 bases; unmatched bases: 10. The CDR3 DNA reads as TGTGCCAGCAGCCTGACAGGGGGGTCGGTTGACGAGCAGTACTTC. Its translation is CASSLTGGSVDEQYF.

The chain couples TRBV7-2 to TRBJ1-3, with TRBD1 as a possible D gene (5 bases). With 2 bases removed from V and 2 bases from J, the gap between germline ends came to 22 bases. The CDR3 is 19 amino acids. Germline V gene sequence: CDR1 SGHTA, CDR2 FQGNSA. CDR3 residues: CASSLHPVGGLITGNTIYF. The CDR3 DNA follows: TGTGCCAGCAGCTTACATCCCGTGGGGGGACTGATAACTGGAAACACCATATATTTT.

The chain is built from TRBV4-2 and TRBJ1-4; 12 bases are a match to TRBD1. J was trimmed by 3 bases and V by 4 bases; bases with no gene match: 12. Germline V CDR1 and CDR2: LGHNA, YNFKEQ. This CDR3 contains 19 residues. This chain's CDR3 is CASSLEGTGGLRANEKLFF. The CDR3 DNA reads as TGTGCCAGCAGCCTTGAGGGGACAGGGGGCCTTCGTGCTAATGAAAAACTGTTTTTT.

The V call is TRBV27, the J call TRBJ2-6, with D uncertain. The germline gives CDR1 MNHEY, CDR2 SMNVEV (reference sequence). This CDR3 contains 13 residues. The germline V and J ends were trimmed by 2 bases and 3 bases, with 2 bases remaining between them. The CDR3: CASSLGGANVLTF. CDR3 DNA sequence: TGTGCCAGCAGTTTAGGTGGGGCCAACGTCCTGACTTTC.

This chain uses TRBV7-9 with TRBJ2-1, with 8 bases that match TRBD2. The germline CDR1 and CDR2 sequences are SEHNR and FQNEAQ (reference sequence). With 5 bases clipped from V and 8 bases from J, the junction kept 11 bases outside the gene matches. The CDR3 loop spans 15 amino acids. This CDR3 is CASSPGLGGGHEQFF. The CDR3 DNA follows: TGTGCCAGCAGCCCGGGACTAGGAGGGGGGCATGAGCAGTTCTTC. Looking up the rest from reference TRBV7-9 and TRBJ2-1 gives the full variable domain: DTGVSQNPRHKITKRGQNVTFRCDPISEHNRLYWYRQTLGQGPEFLTYFQNEAQLEKSRLLSDRFSAERPKGSFSTLEIQRTEQGDSAMYLCASSPGLGGGHEQFFGPGTRLTVL.

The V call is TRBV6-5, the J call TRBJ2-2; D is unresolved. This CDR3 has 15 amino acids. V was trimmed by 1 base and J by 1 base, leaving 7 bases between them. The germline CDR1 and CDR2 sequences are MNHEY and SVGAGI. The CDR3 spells CASSYYTMNTGELFF. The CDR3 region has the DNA TGTGCCAGCAGTTACTATACAATGAACACCGGGGAGCTGTTTTTT.

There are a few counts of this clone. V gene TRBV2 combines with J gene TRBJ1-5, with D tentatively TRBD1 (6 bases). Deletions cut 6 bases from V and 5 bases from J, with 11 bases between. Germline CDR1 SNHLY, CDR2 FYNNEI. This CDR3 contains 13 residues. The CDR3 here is CASRWDTYQPQHF. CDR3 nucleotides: TGTGCCAGCAGATGGGACACATATCAGCCCCAGCATTTT. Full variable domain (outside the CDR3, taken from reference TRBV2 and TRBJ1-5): EPEVTQTPSHQVTQMGQEVILRCVPISNHLYFYWYRQILGQKVEFLVSFYNNEISEKSEIFDDQFSVERPDGSNFTLKIRSTKLEDSAMYFCASRWDTYQPQHFGDGTRLSIL.

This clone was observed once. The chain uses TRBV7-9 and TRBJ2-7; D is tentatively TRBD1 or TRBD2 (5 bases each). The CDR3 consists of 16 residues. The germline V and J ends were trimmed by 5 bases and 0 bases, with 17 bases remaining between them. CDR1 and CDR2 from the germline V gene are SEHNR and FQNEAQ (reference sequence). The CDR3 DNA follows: TGTGCCAGCAGCACTACACAGGCAGGGAGCTCCTACGAGCAGTACTTC. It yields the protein CASSTTQAGSSYEQYF.

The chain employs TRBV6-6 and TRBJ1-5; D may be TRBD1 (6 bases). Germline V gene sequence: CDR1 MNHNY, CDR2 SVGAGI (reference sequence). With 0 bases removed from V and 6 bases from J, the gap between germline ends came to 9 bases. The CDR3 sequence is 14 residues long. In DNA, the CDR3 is TGTGCCAGCAGTTACTCAGGGGGAGGTCAGCCCCAGCATTTT. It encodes CASSYSGGGQPQHF.

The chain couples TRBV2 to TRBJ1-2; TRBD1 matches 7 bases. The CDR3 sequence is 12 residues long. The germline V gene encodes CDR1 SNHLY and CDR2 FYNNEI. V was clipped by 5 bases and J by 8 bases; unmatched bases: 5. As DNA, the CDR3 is TGTGCCAGCAGTTGGGACAGATTAGGCTACACCTTC. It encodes CASSWDRLGYTF.

The CDR3, as DNA: TGTGCCAGCAGCCCCGCGGCCGACAGGGTATGGTCCTACGAGCAGTACTTC. Translated: CASSPAADRVWSYEQYF. The chain recombines TRBV4-2 with TRBJ2-7; TRBD1 matches 7 bases. With 4 bases clipped from V and 1 base from J, the junction kept 13 bases outside the gene matches. The V gene's germline CDR1 is LGHNA and CDR2 YNFKEQ. The CDR3 sequence is 17 residues long.

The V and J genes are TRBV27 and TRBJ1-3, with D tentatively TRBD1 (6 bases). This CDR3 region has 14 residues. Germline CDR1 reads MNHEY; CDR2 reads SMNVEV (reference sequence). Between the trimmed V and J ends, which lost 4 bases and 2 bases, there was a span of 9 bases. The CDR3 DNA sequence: TGTGCCAGCAGTTCCAGGGGACCTGGAAACACCATATATTTT. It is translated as CASSSRGPGNTIYF.

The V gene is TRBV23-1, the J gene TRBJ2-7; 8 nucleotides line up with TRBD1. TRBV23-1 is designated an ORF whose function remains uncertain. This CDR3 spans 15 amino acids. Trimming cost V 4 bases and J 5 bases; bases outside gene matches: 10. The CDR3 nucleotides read TGCGCCAGCAGTCTTTTGGGGACAGGTTCCCACGAGCAGTACTTC. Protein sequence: CASSLLGTGSHEQYF.

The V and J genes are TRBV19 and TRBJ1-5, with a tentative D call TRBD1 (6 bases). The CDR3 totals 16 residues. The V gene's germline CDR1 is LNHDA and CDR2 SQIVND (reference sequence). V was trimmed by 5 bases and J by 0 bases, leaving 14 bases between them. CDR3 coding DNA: TGTGCCAGTAGTCTAAAAGGGGGGGATAGCAATCAGCCCCAGCATTTT. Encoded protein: CASSLKGGDSNQPQHF.

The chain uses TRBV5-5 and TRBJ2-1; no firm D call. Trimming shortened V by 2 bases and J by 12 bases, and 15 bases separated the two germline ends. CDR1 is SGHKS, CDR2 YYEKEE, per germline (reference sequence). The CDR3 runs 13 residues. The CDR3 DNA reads TGTGCCAGCAGCTTCCCCTCGGCAGACGGGCAGTTCTTC. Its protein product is CASSFPSADGQFF.

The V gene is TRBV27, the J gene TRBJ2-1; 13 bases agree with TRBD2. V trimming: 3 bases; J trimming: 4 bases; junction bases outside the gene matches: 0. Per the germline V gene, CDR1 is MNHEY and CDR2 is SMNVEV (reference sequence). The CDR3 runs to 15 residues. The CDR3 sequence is CASSLGLAGYNEQFF. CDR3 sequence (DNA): TGTGCCAGCAGTTTGGGACTAGCGGGGTACAATGAGCAGTTCTTC.